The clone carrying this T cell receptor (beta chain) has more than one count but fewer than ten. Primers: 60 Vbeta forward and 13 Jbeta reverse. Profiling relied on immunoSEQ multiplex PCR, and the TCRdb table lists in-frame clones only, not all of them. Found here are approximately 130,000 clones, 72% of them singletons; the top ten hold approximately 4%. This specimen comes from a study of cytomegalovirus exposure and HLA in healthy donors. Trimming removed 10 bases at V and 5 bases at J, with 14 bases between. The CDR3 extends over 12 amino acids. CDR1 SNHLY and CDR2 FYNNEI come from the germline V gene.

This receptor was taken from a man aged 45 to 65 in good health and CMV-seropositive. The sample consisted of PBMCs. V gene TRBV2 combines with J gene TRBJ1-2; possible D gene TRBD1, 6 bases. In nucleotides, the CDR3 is TGTGCCACACAGGACAGAGCATATGGCTACACCTTC. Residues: CATQDRAYGYTF.